What follows are 25 T cell receptor beta chains derived from one specimen sequenced in a study of glioma-infiltrating T cells. Using RNA template, CDR3s of TCR alpha and beta were amplified with iRepertoire arm-PCR. One entry per CDR3 protein, called by TCRdb with MiXCR from the multiplex PCR reads. This table has fewer than 200,000 distinct CDR3 sequences, over 30% appearing once. The sample comprised glioma tissue, nonneoplastic brain tissue, or PBMCs (not recorded which). These receptors were taken from a human donor with low-grade glioma or glioblastoma, undergoing nonglioma brain surgery, or in good health (not recorded which).

This clonotype appeared many times. The gene calls are TRBV6-2 or TRBV6-3 and TRBJ2-1; D might be TRBD1 or TRBD2, each matching 6 bases. The length of the CDR3 is 14 residues. Germline V gives CDR1 MNHEY, CDR2 SVGEGT. Between the trimmed V and J ends, which lost 6 bases and 8 bases, there was a span of 17 bases. Written as DNA, the CDR3 is TGTGCCAGCAGCTCAGGGTGGGGGGCGGATGAGCAGTTCTTC. It is translated as CASSSGWGADEQFF.

To note about this clonotype: A much larger clone is a single base away; this may be a read error. CDR3 amino acids: CASSQRTTGKGANEQFF. The CDR3 bases are TGTGCCAGCAGCCAACGGACTACCGGGAAAGGGGCTAATGAGCAGTTCTTC. V is TRBV4-2 and J is TRBJ2-1, with D maybe TRBD2 (6 bases). Germline assignment: CDR1 LGHNA and CDR2 YNFKEQ. The CDR3 runs to 17 residues. The V end was cut by 2 bases, the J end by 7 bases, with 21 bases between.

A remark on this clonotype: With a much larger clone just one base away, this may be a read error. V and J are TRBV29-1 and TRBJ2-1; 14 positions match TRBD2. V shed 4 bases, J shed 8 bases, and the junction held 7 bases outside the gene matches. CDR1 SQVTM and CDR2 ANQGSEA come from the germline V gene. The CDR3 is 15 amino acids. CDR3 DNA: TGCAGCGTTGGTCTGGGACTAGCGGGAGACTATGAGCAGTTCTTC. Its protein product is CSVGLGLAGDYEQFF.

This clonotype has more than one count but fewer than ten. Possible read error: a much larger clone is one base away. As DNA, the CDR3 is TGTGCCAGCAGCCAACCCCCCAGAATGAACACTGAAGCTTTCTTT. Translation: CASSQPPRMNTEAFF. The J gene is TRBJ1-1, the V gene TRBV14; D remains ambiguous. The CDR3 covers 15 residues. Per the germline V gene, CDR1 is SGHDN and CDR2 is FVKESK. With 2 bases removed from V and 0 bases from J, the gap between germline ends came to 10 bases. Full variable domain (remainder filled in from reference TRBV14 and TRBJ1-1): EAGVTQFPSHSVIEKGQTVTLRCDPISGHDNLYWYRRVMGKEIKFLLHFVKESKQDESGMPNNRFLAERTGGTYSTLKVQPAELEDSGVYFCASSQPPRMNTEAFFGQGTRLTVV.

As for this clonotype: This could be a read error, since a much larger clone is one nucleotide away. The chain recombines TRBV10-3 with TRBJ1-4, with D uncertain. The germline CDR1 and CDR2 sequences are ENHRY and SYGVKD. CDR3 size: 13 residues. The CDR3 DNA sequence: TGTGCCATCAGTGTGGACTTGAATGAAAGACTGTTTTTT. Protein sequence: CAISVDLNERLFF.

This clonotype occurred many times. The chain couples TRBV2 to TRBJ1-3; D is possibly TRBD1 (6 bases). The germline V gene has CDR1 SNHLY and CDR2 FYNNEI. The CDR3 extends over 14 amino acids. Trimming removed 3 bases from V and 2 bases from J, with 8 bases in between. CDR3 coding DNA: TGTGCCAGCAGTGACCGGACAGCTGGAAACACCATATATTTT. Amino acid sequence: CASSDRTAGNTIYF.

This clonotype was detected ten times or more. This chain connects TRBV7-2 to TRBJ2-2; TRBD2 agrees at 8 bases. The germline gives CDR1 SGHTA, CDR2 FQGNSA. V shed 2 bases and J 4 bases; nucleotides not matched to a gene: 6. This CDR3 spans 16 amino acids. The CDR3 DNA reads as TGTGCCAGCAGCTTACTTCCCGCGGGAGGCACCGGGGAGCTGTTTTTT. It yields the protein CASSLLPAGGTGELFF.

This clonotype showed up many times. The rearrangement joins TRBV7-2 to TRBJ1-1; 8 positions match TRBD1. In germline, CDR1 is SGHTA, CDR2 FQGNSA. The trim removed 2 bases at V and 9 bases at J, leaving 5 bases unmatched. This CDR3 region has 13 residues. This CDR3 is CASSLYRGEKAFF. CDR3 in DNA: TGTGCCAGCAGCTTATACAGGGGGGAAAAAGCTTTCTTT.

This clonotype occurred many times. The V gene is TRBV6-1, the J gene TRBJ2-4; 9 bases fit TRBD1. The length of the CDR3 is 15 residues. The V and J ends lost 6 bases and 6 bases, in that order; junction bases with no gene match: 9. Germline CDR1 MNHNS, CDR2 SASEGT. The chain's CDR3 is CASRETQGAGNIQYF. DNA of the CDR3: TGTGCCAGCAGAGAAACACAGGGGGCTGGAAACATTCAGTACTTC.

There are a few counts of this clonotype. The chain employs TRBV10-3 and TRBJ2-2; D is unclear. The germline V gene has CDR1 ENHRY and CDR2 SYGVKD. Deletions cut 0 bases from V and 9 bases from J, with 8 bases between. The length of the CDR3 is 13 residues. This chain's CDR3 is CAISESNSRELFF. CDR3 nucleotide sequence: TGTGCCATCAGTGAGTCTAATTCTAGGGAGCTGTTTTTT.

Here the CDR3 reads CSAFPGGSYYQYF. CDR3 bases: TGCAGTGCTTTCCCGGGAGGGTCCTACTATCAGTACTTC. The chain employs TRBV20-1 and TRBJ2-1; 8 nucleotides agree with TRBD2. The J call could be wrong; TRBJ2-4 is a better fit for the DNA end. CDR1 and CDR2 from the germline V gene are DFQATT and SNEGSKA (reference sequence). The CDR3 extends over 13 amino acids.

There are many counts of this clonotype. This chain uses TRBV19 with TRBJ1-5; 9 bases map to TRBD1. This CDR3 is 13 amino acids long. J lost 5 bases, V lost 8 bases, and 4 bases had no gene match. The germline gives CDR1 LNHDA, CDR2 SQIVND (reference sequence). CDR3 residues: CASGGQGYQPQHF. The CDR3 coding sequence is TGTGCCAGTGGCGGACAGGGGTATCAGCCCCAGCATTTT.

Turning to this clonotype: A much larger clone sits a single nucleotide away, making a read error possible. This chain uses TRBV5-1 with TRBJ1-1; perhaps TRBD1 as D (6 bases). The germline V gene has CDR1 SGHRS and CDR2 YFSETQ. The length of the CDR3 is 15 residues. The CDR3 DNA sequence: TGCGCCAGCAGCTTGTTTGGGACACAGAACGCTGAAGCTTTCTTT. Translated, it gives CASSLFGTQNAEAFF.

The sample holds many counts of this clonotype. This chain links TRBV10-2 with TRBJ2-1; 8 nucleotides match TRBD1. The J segment lost 2 bases and the V segment lost 8 bases, leaving 5 bases of the junction unmatched. The CDR3 consists of 14 residues. Germline-derived CDR1 and CDR2 are WSHSY and SAAADI. CDR3 nucleotides: TGCGCCAGCCATGGACAGGGAACCTACAATGAGCAGTTCTTC. Protein sequence: CASHGQGTYNEQFF.

This clonotype was recorded at least ten times. This chain uses TRBV7-2 with TRBJ2-7; D may be TRBD2 (5 bases). The CDR3 runs to 15 residues. Germline V CDR1 and CDR2: SGHTA, FQGNSA. Between the trimmed V and J ends, which lost 1 base and 1 base, there was a span of 11 bases. DNA of the CDR3: TGTGCCAGCAGCTTAGGGACTGTTAGATCCTACGAGCAGTACTTC. It translates to CASSLGTVRSYEQYF. The entire variable domain, with the rest obtained from reference TRBV7-2 and TRBJ2-7, is as follows: GAGVSQSPSNKVTEKGKDVELRCDPISGHTALYWYRQSLGQGLEFLIYFQGNSAPDKSGLPSDRFSAERTGGSVSTLTIQRTQQEDSAVYLCASSLGTVRSYEQYFGPGTRLTVT.

The rearrangement links TRBV7-9 to TRBJ2-7; 11 nucleotides match TRBD1. Unmatched junction bases numbered 3, after V lost 5 bases and J lost 3 bases. Germline loops: CDR1 SEHNR, CDR2 FQNEAQ (reference sequence). The CDR3 is made up of 14 amino acids. CDR3 nucleotides: TGTGCCAGCAGCGCTGGGACAGGGGGCTACGAGCAGTACTTC. Encoded protein: CASSAGTGGYEQYF.

The table lists this clonotype with many counts. The J gene is TRBJ2-3, the V gene TRBV4-3; D unclear. The CDR3 covers 14 residues. Germline CDR1 reads LGHNA; CDR2 reads YSLEER. The V gene lost 0 bases and the J gene lost 5 bases, with 9 bases spanning the gap. In nucleotides, the CDR3 is TGCGCCAGCAGCCAAGACGCGACGGGAGATACGCAGTATTTT. Its translation: CASSQDATGDTQYF.

This clonotype has a count of ten or more. The chain recombines TRBV24-1 with TRBJ2-1; 12 nucleotides align to TRBD2. The CDR3 consists of 14 residues. Germline values: CDR1 KGHDR, CDR2 SFDVKD. Unmatched junction bases numbered 3, after V lost 6 bases and J lost 7 bases. Written as DNA, the CDR3 is TGTGCCACCAGTCCTAGCGGGGGGGGGAATGAGCAGTTCTTC. This sequence encodes CATSPSGGGNEQFF.

In this sample, this clonotype turned up a few times. The rearrangement uses TRBV3-1 and TRBJ2-5; 9 nucleotides align to TRBD1. In germline, CDR1 is LGHDT, CDR2 YNNKEL (reference sequence). There are 15 residues in the CDR3. V shed 5 bases and J 2 bases; nucleotides not matched to a gene: 6. The CDR3 sequence: CASSNPGTGQETQYF. CDR3 sequence (DNA): TGTGCCAGCAGCAATCCCGGGACAGGGCAAGAGACCCAGTACTTC.

This clonotype was seen a few times. J is TRBJ2-5 and V is TRBV5-1, with a tentative D call TRBD2 (5 bases). The germline gives CDR1 SGHRS, CDR2 YFSETQ. V was trimmed by 0 bases and J by 3 bases, leaving 15 bases between them. The CDR3 runs to 16 residues. The CDR3: CASSLASPRREETQYF. CDR3 DNA sequence: TGCGCCAGCAGCTTGGCGTCTCCCCGGCGGGAAGAGACCCAGTACTTC.

The chain employs TRBV5-4 and TRBJ2-3; D is unresolved. V gave up 4 bases and J gave up 8 bases, with 8 bases separating them. The CDR3 contains 11 residues. Germline-derived CDR1 and CDR2 are SGHNT and YYREEE (reference sequence). The CDR3 spells CASSHGGTQYF. CDR3 bases: TGTGCCAGCAGCCACGGTGGTACGCAGTATTTT.

The chain carries TRBV5-1 and TRBJ2-7; no clear D. With 0 bases removed from V and 2 bases from J, the gap between germline ends came to 9 bases. CDR3 length: 14 residues. The germline gives CDR1 SGHRS, CDR2 YFSETQ. DNA for the CDR3: TGCGCCAGCAGCTTGGTCCAGAGCCCCTACGAGCAGTACTTC. As protein: CASSLVQSPYEQYF. The full variable domain, its missing parts supplied by reference TRBV5-1 and TRBJ2-7, is KAGVTQTPRYLIKTRGQQVTLSCSPISGHRSVSWYQQTPGQGLQFLFEYFSETQRNKGNFPGRFSGRQFSNSRSEMNVSTLELGDSALYLCASSLVQSPYEQYFGPGTRLTVT.

This clonotype was counted only a few times. The chain employs TRBV4-1 and TRBJ2-7; a possible D gene is TRBD2 (6 bases). CDR1 is MGHRA, CDR2 YSYEKL, per germline. The CDR3 consists of 13 residues. The V end was cut by 5 bases, the J end by 3 bases, with 11 bases between. This CDR3 reads CASSKGLDYEQYF. The CDR3, as DNA: TGCGCCAGCAGCAAGGGACTTGACTACGAGCAGTACTTC.

The count of this clonotype is one. A read error is possible here, since a much larger clone lies one base away. V is TRBV3-1 and J is TRBJ2-2; D not certain. This CDR3 contains 14 residues. Germline values: CDR1 LGHDT, CDR2 YNNKEL (reference sequence). Here the CDR3 DNA reads TGTGTCAGCAGCCAAGATCCGAACACCGGGGAGCTGTTTTTT. Protein product: CVSSQDPNTGELFF.

A remark on this clonotype: A junction end diverges from the germline sequence, so it may reflect a read error. The J gene is TRBJ2-3, the V gene TRBV7-2, with D possibly being TRBD2 (6 bases). CDR1 is SGHTA, CDR2 FQGNSA, per germline. CDR3 size: 17 residues. Here the CDR3 reads CASSQPPRSGSIDTQYF. The CDR3 DNA reads TGTGCCAGCAGCCAACCCCCGAGATCCGGGAGCATAGATACGCAGTATTTT.